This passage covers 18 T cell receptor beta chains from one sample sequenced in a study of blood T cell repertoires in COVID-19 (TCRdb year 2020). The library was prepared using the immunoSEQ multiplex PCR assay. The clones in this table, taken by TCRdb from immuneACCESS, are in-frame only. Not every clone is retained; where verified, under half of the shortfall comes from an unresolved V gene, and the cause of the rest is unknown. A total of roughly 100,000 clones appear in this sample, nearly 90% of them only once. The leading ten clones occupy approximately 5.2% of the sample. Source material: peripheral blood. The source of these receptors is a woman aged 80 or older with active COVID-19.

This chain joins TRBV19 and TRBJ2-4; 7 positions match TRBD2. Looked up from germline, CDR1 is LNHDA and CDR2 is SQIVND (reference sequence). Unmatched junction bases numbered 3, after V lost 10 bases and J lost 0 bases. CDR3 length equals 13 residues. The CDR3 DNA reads TGTGCCACCACGGGGGGAGCCAAAAACATTCAGTACTTC. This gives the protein CATTGGAKNIQYF.

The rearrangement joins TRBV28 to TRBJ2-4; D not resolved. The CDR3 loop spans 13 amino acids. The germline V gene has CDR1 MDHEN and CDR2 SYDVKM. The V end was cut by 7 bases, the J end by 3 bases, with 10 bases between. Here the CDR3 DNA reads TGTGCCAGCACCACTTTCGGCAAAAACATTCAGTACTTC. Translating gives CASTTFGKNIQYF.

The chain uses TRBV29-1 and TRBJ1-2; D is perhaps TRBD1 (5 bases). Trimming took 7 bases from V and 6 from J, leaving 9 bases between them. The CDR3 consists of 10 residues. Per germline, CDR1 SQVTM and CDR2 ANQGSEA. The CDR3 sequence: CSAGRDGYTF. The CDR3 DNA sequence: TGCAGCGCAGGGAGGGATGGCTACACCTTC.

CDR3 nucleotides: TGTGCCAGCAGTTACGATACTAGCGGGATAGGTTTGTCTTCTGAGCAGTACTTC. Its translation: CASSYDTSGIGLSSEQYF. The chain couples TRBV6-2 or TRBV6-3 to TRBJ2-7; 10 positions match TRBD2. The CDR3 consists of 18 residues. V shed 2 bases and J 7 bases; nucleotides not matched to a gene: 17. CDR1 MNHEY and CDR2 SVGEGT come from the germline V gene.

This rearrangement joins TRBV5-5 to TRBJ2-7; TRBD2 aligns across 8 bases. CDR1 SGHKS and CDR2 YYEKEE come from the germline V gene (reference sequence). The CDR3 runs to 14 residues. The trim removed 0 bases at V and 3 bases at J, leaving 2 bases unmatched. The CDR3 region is CASSLVAGGYEQYF. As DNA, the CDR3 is TGTGCCAGCAGCTTGGTGGCGGGAGGCTACGAGCAGTACTTC.

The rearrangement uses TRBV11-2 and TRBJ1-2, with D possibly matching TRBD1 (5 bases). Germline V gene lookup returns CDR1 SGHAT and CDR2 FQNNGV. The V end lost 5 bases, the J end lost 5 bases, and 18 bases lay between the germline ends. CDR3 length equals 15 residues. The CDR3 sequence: CASSDMNRFKYGYTF. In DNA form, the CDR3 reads TGTGCCAGCAGCGATATGAACAGGTTCAAGTATGGCTACACCTTC.

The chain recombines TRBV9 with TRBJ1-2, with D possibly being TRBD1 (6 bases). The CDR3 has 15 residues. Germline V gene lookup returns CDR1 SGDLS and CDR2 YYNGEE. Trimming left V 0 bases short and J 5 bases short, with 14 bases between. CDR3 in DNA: TGTGCCAGCAGCGTAGACGGACAGAACAATTATGGCTACACCTTC. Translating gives CASSVDGQNNYGYTF.

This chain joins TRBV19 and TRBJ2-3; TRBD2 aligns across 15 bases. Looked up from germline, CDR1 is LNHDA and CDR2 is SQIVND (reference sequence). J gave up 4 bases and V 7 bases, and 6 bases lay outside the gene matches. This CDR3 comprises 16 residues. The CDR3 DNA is TGTGCCAGTACCGGGGGACTAGCGGGAGGTGCAGATACGCAGTATTTT. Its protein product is CASTGGLAGGADTQYF.

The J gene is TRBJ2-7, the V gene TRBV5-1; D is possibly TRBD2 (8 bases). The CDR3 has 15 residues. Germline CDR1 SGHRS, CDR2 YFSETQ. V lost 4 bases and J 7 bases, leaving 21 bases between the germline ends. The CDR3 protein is CASSPGPGGGSEQYF. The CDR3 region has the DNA TGCGCCAGCAGCCCTGGGCCGGGAGGGGGCTCTGAGCAGTACTTC.

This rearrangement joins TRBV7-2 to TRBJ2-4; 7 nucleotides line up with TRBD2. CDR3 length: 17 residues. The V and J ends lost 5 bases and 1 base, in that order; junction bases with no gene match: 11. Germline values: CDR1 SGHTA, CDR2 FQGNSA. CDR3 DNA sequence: TGTGCCAGCAGCCCCGGCAGGCGGGAGCCGGCCAAAAACATTCAGTACTTC. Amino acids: CASSPGRREPAKNIQYF. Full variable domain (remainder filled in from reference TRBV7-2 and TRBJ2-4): GAGVSQSPSNKVTEKGKDVELRCDPISGHTALYWYRQSLGQGLEFLIYFQGNSAPDKSGLPSDRFSAERTGGSVSTLTIQRTQQEDSAVYLCASSPGRREPAKNIQYFGAGTRLSVL.

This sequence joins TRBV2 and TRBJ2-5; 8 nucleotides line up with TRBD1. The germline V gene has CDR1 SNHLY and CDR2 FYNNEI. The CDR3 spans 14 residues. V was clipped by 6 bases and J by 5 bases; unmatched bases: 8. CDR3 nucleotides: TGTGCCAGCAGCTGGACAGGGAGGCGGGAGACCCAGTACTTC. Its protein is CASSWTGRRETQYF.

This CDR3 reads CASMEDQPQHF. The CDR3 DNA follows: TGTGCCAGCATGGAGGATCAGCCCCAGCATTTT. The chain is built from TRBV6-5 and TRBJ1-5; no firm D call. The CDR3 is made up of 11 amino acids. Trimming left V 7 bases short and J 5 bases short, with 6 bases between. CDR1 is MNHEY and CDR2 is SVGAGI in the germline V gene.

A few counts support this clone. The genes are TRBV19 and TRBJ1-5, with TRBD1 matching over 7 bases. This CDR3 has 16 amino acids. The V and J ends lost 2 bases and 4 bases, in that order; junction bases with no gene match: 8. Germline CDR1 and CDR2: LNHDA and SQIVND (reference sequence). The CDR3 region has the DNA TGTGCCAGTAGTATATTGGGGACAGTGAATAATCAGCCCCAGCATTTT. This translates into CASSILGTVNNQPQHF.

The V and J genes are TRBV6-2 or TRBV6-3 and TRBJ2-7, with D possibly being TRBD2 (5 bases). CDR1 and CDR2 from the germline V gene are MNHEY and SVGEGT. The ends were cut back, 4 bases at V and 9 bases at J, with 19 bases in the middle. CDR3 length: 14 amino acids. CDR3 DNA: TGTGCCAGCAGTTTTCCCGTACTCGGAGGCGGGCAGTACTTC. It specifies CASSFPVLGGGQYF.

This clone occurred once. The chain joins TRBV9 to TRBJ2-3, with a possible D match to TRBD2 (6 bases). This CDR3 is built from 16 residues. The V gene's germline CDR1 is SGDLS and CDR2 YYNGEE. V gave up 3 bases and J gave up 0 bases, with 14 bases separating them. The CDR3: CASSALGEASTDTQYF. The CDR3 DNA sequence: TGTGCCAGCAGCGCCCTAGGGGAGGCGAGCACAGATACGCAGTATTTT.

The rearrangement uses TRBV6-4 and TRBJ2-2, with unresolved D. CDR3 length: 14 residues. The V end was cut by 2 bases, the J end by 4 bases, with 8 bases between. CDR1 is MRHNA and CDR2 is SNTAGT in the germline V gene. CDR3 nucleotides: TGTGCCAGCAGTGACCGGGTGGGCACCGGGGAGCTGTTTTTT. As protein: CASSDRVGTGELFF.

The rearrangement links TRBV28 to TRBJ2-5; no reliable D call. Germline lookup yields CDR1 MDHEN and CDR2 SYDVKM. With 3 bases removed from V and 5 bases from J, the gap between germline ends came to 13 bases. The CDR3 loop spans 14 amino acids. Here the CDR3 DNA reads TGTGCCAGCAGTTTCCCGGGTCCCGGGGAGACCCAGTACTTC. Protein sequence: CASSFPGPGETQYF. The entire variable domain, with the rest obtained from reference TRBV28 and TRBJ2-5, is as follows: DVKVTQSSRYLVKRTGEKVFLECVQDMDHENMFWYRQDPGLGLRLIYFSYDVKMKEKGDIPEGYSVSREKKERFSLILESASTNQTSMYLCASSFPGPGETQYFGPGTRLLVL.

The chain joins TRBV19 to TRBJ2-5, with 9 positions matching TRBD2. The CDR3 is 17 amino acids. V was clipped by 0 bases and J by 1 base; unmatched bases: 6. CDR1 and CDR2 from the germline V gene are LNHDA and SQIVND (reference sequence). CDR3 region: CASSIDRASGAQETQYF. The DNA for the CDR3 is TGTGCCAGTAGTATAGATCGGGCTAGCGGGGCCCAAGAGACCCAGTACTTC. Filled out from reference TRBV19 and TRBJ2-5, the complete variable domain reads DGGITQSPKYLFRKEGQNVTLSCEQNLNHDAMYWYRQDPGQGLRLIYYSQIVNDFQKGDIAEGYSVSREKKESFPLTVTSAQKNPTAFYLCASSIDRASGAQETQYFGPGTRLLVL.